This TCR beta chain was captured by sequencing in a study of neurological immune-mediated disorders. Overall study context: The roughly 34 patients with multiple sclerosis comprised roughly 30 relapsing-remitting cases and 3 secondary progressive cases.

TCRdb re-analysed the 5' RACE reads in MiXCR, keeping a single row per CDR3 protein. The profile shows about 60,000 distinct CDR3 sequences, around 3.8% of them singletons. PBMCs stored at -80 C, numbering 2 million, were the origin of the unsorted libraries. The source material was PBMCs. The receptor was derived from a woman aged 45-65 years with multiple sclerosis.

In nucleotides, the CDR3 is TGTGCCAGCACCGGGACAGATACCTTCACAGATACGCAGTATTTT. Protein sequence: CASTGTDTFTDTQYF. The chain links TRBV9 to TRBJ2-3; 7 bases map to TRBD1. The germline gives CDR1 SGDLS, CDR2 YYNGEE. The CDR3 has 15 amino acids. V lost 6 bases, J lost 2 bases, and 9 bases stayed unmatched.